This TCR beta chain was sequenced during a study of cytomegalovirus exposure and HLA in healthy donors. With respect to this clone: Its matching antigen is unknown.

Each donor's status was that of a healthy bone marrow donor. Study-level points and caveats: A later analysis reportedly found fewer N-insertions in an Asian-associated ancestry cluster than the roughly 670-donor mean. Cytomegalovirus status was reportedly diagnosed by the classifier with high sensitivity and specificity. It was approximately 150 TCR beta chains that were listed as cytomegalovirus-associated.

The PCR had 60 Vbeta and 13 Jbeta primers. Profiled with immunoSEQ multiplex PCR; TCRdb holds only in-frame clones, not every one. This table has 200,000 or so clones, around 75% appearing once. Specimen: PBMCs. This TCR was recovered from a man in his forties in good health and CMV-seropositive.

CDR3 DNA sequence: TGTGCCAGCAGTAGCCGGGACTTATATGGCTACACCTTC. Its translation is CASSSRDLYGYTF. The chain is built from TRBV6-5 and TRBJ1-2, with D perhaps TRBD1 (5 bases). The CDR3 is made up of 13 amino acids. In germline, CDR1 is MNHEY, CDR2 SVGAGI. V was cut by 5 bases and J by 5 bases, with 12 bases left in between.